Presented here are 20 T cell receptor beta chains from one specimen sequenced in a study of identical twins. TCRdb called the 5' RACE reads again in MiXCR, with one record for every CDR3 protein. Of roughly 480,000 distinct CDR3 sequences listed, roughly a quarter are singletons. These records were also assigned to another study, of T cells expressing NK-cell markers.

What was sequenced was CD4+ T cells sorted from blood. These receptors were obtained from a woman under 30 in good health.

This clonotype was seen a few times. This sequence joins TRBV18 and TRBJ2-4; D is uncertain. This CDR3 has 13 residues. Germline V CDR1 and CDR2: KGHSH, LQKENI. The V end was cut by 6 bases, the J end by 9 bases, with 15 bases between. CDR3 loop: CASSQESSGIQYF. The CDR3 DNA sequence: TGTGCCAGCTCCCAGGAATCATCGGGCATTCAGTACTTC.

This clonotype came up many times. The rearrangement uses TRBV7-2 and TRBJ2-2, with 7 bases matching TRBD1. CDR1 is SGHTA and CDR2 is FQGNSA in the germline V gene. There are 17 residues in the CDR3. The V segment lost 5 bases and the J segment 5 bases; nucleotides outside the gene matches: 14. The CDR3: CASSPRTGFSLTGELFF. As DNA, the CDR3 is TGTGCCAGCAGCCCGCGGACAGGTTTTTCCCTTACCGGGGAGCTGTTTTTT.

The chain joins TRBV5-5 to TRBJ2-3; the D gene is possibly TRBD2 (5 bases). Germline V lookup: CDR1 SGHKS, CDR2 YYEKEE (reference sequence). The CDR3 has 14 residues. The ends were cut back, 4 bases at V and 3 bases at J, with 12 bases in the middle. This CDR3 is CASSEGLTTDTQYF. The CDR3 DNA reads TGTGCCAGCAGCGAAGGACTTACAACAGATACGCAGTATTTT. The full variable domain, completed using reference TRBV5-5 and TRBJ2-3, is DAGVTQSPTHLIKTRGQQVTLRCSPISGHKSVSWYQQVLGQGPQFIFQYYEKEERGRGNFPDRFSARQFPNYSSELNVNALLLGDSALYLCASSEGLTTDTQYFGPGTRLTVL.

CDR3 protein: CASSSQGLDGYTF. CDR3 DNA sequence: TGTGCCAGCAGCTCACAGGGACTGGATGGCTACACCTTC. V is TRBV7-9 and J is TRBJ1-2, with D maybe TRBD1 (6 bases). Germline V CDR1 and CDR2: SEHNR, FQNEAQ (reference sequence). V dropped 4 bases and J dropped 6 bases, with 12 bases sitting between them. The CDR3 loop spans 13 amino acids.

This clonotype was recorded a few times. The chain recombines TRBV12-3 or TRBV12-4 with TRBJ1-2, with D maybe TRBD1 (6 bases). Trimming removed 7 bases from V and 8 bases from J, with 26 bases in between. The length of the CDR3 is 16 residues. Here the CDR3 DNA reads TGTGCCAGCACCCTCGGGGGCACGGGGCCGTGGAAAGGCTACACCTTC. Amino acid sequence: CASTLGGTGPWKGYTF.

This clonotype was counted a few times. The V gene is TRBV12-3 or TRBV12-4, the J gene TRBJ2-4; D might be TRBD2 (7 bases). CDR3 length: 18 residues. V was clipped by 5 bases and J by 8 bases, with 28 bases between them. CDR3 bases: TGTGCCAGCAGTACCCGAATGAGGGGGGGAGGATTCAGAGACATTCAGTACTTC. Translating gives CASSTRMRGGGFRDIQYF.

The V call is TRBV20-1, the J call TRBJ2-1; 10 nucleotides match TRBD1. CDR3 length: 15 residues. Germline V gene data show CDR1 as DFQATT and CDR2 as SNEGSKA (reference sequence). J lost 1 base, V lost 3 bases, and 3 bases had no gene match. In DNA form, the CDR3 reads TGCAGTGCTAGGGGACAGGGGATATCCTACAATGAGCAGTTCTTC. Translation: CSARGQGISYNEQFF.

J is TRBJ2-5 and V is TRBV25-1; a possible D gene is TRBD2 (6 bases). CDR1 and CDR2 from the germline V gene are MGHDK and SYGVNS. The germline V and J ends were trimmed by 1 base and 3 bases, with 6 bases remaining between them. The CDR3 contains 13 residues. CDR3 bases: TGTGCCAGCAGTGAATGGGAGGAAGAGACCCAGTACTTC. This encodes CASSEWEEETQYF. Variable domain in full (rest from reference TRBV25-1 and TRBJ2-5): EADIYQTPRYLVIGTGKKITLECSQTMGHDKMYWYQQDPGMELHLIHYSYGVNSTEKGDLSSESTVSRIRTEHFPLTLESARPSHTSQYLCASSEWEEETQYFGPGTRLLVL.

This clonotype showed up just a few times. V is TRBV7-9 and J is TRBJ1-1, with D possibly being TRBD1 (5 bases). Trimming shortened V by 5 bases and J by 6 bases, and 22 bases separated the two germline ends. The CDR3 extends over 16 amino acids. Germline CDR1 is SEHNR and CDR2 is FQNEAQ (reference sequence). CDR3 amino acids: CASSITGTLKRAEAFF. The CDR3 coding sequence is TGTGCCAGCAGCATAACCGGGACCCTAAAGAGAGCTGAAGCTTTCTTT.

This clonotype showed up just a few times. In nucleotides, the CDR3 is TGCAGTGCTAGAGTGACAGGGCCTGCCTCCTACAATGAGCAGTTCTTC. Amino acid sequence: CSARVTGPASYNEQFF. The chain combines TRBV20-1 with TRBJ2-1; 7 nucleotides align to TRBD1. Trimming removed 1 base from V and 0 bases from J; junction bases left unmatched: 6. Looked up from germline, CDR1 is DFQATT and CDR2 is SNEGSKA (reference sequence). The CDR3 contains 16 residues.

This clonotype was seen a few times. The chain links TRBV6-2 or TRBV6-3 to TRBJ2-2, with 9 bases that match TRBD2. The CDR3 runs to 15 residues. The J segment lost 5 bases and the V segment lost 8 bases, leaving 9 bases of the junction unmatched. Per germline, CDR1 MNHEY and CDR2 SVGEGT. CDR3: CASLEAGGKTGELFF. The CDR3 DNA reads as TGTGCCAGCCTTGAGGCGGGAGGGAAGACCGGGGAGCTGTTTTTT.

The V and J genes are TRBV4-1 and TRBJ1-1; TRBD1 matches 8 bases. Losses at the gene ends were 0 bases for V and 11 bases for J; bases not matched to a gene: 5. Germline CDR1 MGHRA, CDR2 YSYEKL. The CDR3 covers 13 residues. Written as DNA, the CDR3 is TGCGCCAGCAGCCAAGACTTGGACAGGGACGCTTTCTTT. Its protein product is CASSQDLDRDAFF.

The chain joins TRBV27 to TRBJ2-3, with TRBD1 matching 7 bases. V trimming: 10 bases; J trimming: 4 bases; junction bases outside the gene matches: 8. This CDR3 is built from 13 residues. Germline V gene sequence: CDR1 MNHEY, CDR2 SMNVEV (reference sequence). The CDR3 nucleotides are TGTGCCACCAGACAAGGGGGCGCAGATACGCAGTATTTT. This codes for CATRQGGADTQYF.

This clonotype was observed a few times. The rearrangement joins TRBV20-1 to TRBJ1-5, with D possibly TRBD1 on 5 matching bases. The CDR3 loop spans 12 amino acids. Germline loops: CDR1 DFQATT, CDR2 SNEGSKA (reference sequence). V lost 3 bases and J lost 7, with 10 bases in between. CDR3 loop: CSASAGKQPQHF. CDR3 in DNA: TGCAGTGCTAGCGCAGGGAAGCAGCCCCAGCATTTT.

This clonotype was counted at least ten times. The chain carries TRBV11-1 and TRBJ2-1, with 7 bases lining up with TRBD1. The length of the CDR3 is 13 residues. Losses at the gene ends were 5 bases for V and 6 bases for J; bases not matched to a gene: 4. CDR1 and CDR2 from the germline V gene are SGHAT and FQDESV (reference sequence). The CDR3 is CASSLRDSNEQFF. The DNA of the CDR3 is TGTGCCAGCAGCCTCCGGGACAGCAATGAGCAGTTCTTC.

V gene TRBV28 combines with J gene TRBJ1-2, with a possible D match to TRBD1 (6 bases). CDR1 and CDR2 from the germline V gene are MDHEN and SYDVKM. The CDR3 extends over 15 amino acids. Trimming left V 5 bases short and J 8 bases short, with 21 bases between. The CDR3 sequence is CASSLPSTGRQGYTF. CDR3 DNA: TGTGCCAGCAGTCTGCCCTCCACAGGGAGACAAGGCTACACCTTC.

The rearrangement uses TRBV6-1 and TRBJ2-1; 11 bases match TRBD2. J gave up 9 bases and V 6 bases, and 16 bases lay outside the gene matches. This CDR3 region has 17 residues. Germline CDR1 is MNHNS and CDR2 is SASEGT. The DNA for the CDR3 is TGTGCCAGCAGACTACACGGCGGACTAGCGGGCGACGGTGAGCAGTTCTTC. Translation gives CASRLHGGLAGDGEQFF.

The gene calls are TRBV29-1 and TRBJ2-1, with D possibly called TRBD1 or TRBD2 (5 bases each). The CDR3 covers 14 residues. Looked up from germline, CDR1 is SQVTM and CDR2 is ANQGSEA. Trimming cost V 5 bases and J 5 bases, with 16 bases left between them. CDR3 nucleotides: TGCAGCGTTCGGGATGGGGGTCCCCACAATGAGCAGTTCTTC. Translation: CSVRDGGPHNEQFF.

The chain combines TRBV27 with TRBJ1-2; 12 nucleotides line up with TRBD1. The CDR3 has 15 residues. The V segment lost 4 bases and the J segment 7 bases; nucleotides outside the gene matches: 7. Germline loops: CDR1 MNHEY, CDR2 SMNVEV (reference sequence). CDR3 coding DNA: TGTGCCAGCAGTTCTGGGACAGGGGGCTTGGGTGGCTACACCTTC. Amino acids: CASSSGTGGLGGYTF.

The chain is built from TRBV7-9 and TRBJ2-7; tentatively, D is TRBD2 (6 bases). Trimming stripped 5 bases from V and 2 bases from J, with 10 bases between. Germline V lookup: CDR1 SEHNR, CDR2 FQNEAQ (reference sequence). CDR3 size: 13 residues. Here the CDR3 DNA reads TGTGCCAGCAGCCCTCTAGCGCCCTACGAGCAGTACTTC. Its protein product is CASSPLAPYEQYF.